This entry lists 24 T cell receptor beta chains sequenced from one sample in a study of T cells after yellow fever vaccination. TCRdb re-analysed the 5' RACE reads in MiXCR, keeping a single row per CDR3 protein. The data contain fewer than 450,000 distinct CDR3 sequences, 3% to 4.5% of them singletons. The sample consisted of PBMCs, taken 5 days after the yellow fever booster vaccination. The receptors stem from a man aged 18 to 29 who received the YFV17D yellow fever vaccine.

V and J are TRBV11-2 and TRBJ2-1, with a weak D call TRBD2 (6 bases). V lost 7 bases, J lost 14 bases, and 12 bases lay in between. The CDR3 covers 10 residues. Germline V gene lookup returns CDR1 SGHAT and CDR2 FQNNGV. The CDR3 coding sequence is TGTGCCAGCAACGCCCCGGGGGAGTTCTTC. It yields the protein CASNAPGEFF.

This clonotype was seen only a few times. This sequence joins TRBV29-1 and TRBJ2-5; perhaps TRBD2 as D (5 bases). The CDR3 loop spans 11 amino acids. V was trimmed by 6 bases and J by 3 bases, leaving 8 bases between them. Germline V gene sequence: CDR1 SQVTM, CDR2 ANQGSEA. The chain's CDR3 is CSVLGEETQYF. For the CDR3, the DNA is TGCAGCGTCCTCGGGGAAGAGACCCAGTACTTC.

J is TRBJ2-7 and V is TRBV12-3 or TRBV12-4; TRBD2 aligns across 8 bases. V was pared by 3 bases and J by 5 bases, with 6 bases of the junction left unmatched. The CDR3 loop spans 14 amino acids. CDR3 sequence (DNA): TGTGCCAGCAGTTTTGTGGCGGGAGGCCACGAGCAGTACTTC. Encoded protein: CASSFVAGGHEQYF.

The rearrangement links TRBV7-9 to TRBJ1-2; the D gene is possibly TRBD1 (6 bases). CDR1 SEHNR and CDR2 FQNEAQ come from the germline V gene (reference sequence). The ends were cut back, 3 bases at V and 4 bases at J, with 12 bases in the middle. The CDR3 loop spans 14 amino acids. CDR3 amino acids: CASSFPLQGYGYTF. In nucleotides, the CDR3 is TGTGCCAGCAGCTTCCCCCTACAGGGCTATGGCTACACCTTC.

V is TRBV29-1 and J is TRBJ1-2; D not certain. V lost 1 base to trimming and J lost 8 bases, with 11 bases between them. Germline V gives CDR1 SQVTM, CDR2 ANQGSEA. This CDR3 comprises 12 residues. The CDR3 sequence is CSVEAVGWGYTF. CDR3 nucleotides: TGCAGCGTTGAAGCCGTCGGGTGGGGCTACACCTTC.

The chain links TRBV4-1 to TRBJ2-7, with D hard to call. The CDR3 is 16 residues long. V was cut by 0 bases and J by 1 base, with 13 bases left in between. The V gene's germline CDR1 is MGHRA and CDR2 YSYEKL. DNA for the CDR3: TGCGCCAGCAGCCAAGAAGGGTATTTTGGGTCCTACGAGCAGTACTTC. Its translation: CASSQEGYFGSYEQYF.

This clonotype has a count of ten or more. The chain uses TRBV7-8 and TRBJ1-1, with 9 bases lining up with TRBD1. Germline lookup yields CDR1 SGHVS and CDR2 FQNEAQ. The CDR3 runs to 14 residues. J lost 8 bases, V lost 5 bases, and 9 bases had no gene match. CDR3 nucleotide sequence: TGTGCCAGCAGCCTAAGACCGACAGGGGGAGAAGCTTTCTTT. This translates into CASSLRPTGGEAFF.

This clonotype was counted only a few times. V is TRBV2 and J is TRBJ1-2, with TRBD1 matching over 8 bases. CDR3 length: 15 amino acids. J lost 1 base, V lost 7 bases, and 8 bases had no gene match. Germline V gene lookup returns CDR1 SNHLY and CDR2 FYNNEI. DNA for the CDR3: TGTGCCAGCATTTTGCAACAGGGGGTTAACTATGGCTACACCTTC. It is translated as CASILQQGVNYGYTF.

Ten or more counts support this clonotype. This chain's CDR3 is CASSVARVGYGYTF. The CDR3 coding sequence is TGTGCCAGCAGTGTCGCCCGGGTTGGCTATGGCTACACCTTC. This chain links TRBV7-2 with TRBJ1-2; D is unclear. This CDR3 is built from 14 residues. Trimming removed 6 bases at V and 4 bases at J, with 15 bases between. Per germline, CDR1 SGHTA and CDR2 FQGNSA.

This clonotype has more than one count but fewer than ten. This chain joins TRBV7-2 and TRBJ2-1; D gene unclear. V was pared by 1 base and J by 14 bases, with 3 bases between. The CDR3 covers 9 residues. Looked up from germline, CDR1 is SGHTA and CDR2 is FQGNSA. The CDR3 sequence: CASSLVKFF. The CDR3 DNA reads TGTGCCAGCAGCTTAGTGAAGTTCTTC.

This clonotype turned up a few times. This rearrangement joins TRBV4-1 to TRBJ2-3, with 7 nucleotides matching TRBD2. The J segment lost 4 bases and the V segment lost 6 bases, leaving 16 bases of the junction unmatched. CDR1 and CDR2 from the germline V gene are MGHRA and YSYEKL. This CDR3 has 17 amino acids. CDR3 bases: TGCGCCAGCAGGCCAAGATGGTTTAGCGGGCGATCAGATACGCAGTATTTT. This gives the protein CASRPRWFSGRSDTQYF.

This clonotype was seen only a few times. This chain joins TRBV11-2 and TRBJ2-7, with 7 bases that match TRBD2. The V gene end was trimmed by 4 bases and the J gene end by 9 bases; junction bases not matched to a gene: 9. The CDR3 runs 13 residues. From germline, CDR1 is SGHAT and CDR2 FQNNGV. DNA of the CDR3: TGTGCCAGCAGCTCCACGGTTTCGGGAGGGCAGTACTTC. Translation gives CASSSTVSGGQYF.

V usage is TRBV12-5 and J usage is TRBJ2-2; 7 bases map to TRBD1. J gave up 6 bases and V 5 bases, and 15 bases lay outside the gene matches. The CDR3 spans 17 residues. Germline-derived CDR1 and CDR2 are LGHNT and FRNRAP. CDR3 in amino acids: CASGPAPTGAVAGELFF. The CDR3 nucleotides read TGTGCTAGTGGTCCCGCCCCTACAGGGGCTGTCGCCGGGGAGCTGTTTTTT.

V gene TRBV11-1 combines with J gene TRBJ2-7, with 9 bases matching TRBD1. Germline CDR1 reads SGHAT; CDR2 reads FQDESV (reference sequence). V shed 5 bases, J shed 5 bases, and the junction held 4 bases outside the gene matches. The CDR3 contains 13 residues. CDR3: CASSRDRVHEQYF. CDR3 sequence (DNA): TGTGCCAGCAGCCGGGACAGGGTGCACGAGCAGTACTTC.

The rearrangement joins TRBV27 to TRBJ1-1, with no clear D. This CDR3 is 17 amino acids long. Germline V gives CDR1 MNHEY, CDR2 SMNVEV (reference sequence). The V end was cut by 0 bases, the J end by 1 base, with 15 bases between. Here the CDR3 DNA reads TGTGCCAGCAGTTTATCGGCGGCCCCACTACGGAACACTGAAGCTTTCTTT. Its translation: CASSLSAAPLRNTEAFF.

This clonotype was found many times. The chain joins TRBV10-3 to TRBJ2-7; the match to TRBD1 covers 11 bases. CDR1 ENHRY and CDR2 SYGVKD come from the germline V gene. Losses at the gene ends were 1 base for V and 6 bases for J; bases not matched to a gene: 2. This CDR3 has 14 amino acids. CDR3 protein: CAISEFGTGGEQYF. The CDR3 bases are TGTGCCATCAGTGAGTTTGGGACAGGGGGCGAGCAGTACTTC.

The sample holds many counts of this clonotype. The chain joins TRBV10-3 to TRBJ2-5; D uncertain. Germline values: CDR1 ENHRY, CDR2 SYGVKD. The CDR3 extends over 12 amino acids. V lost 5 bases and J 5 bases, leaving 9 bases between the germline ends. The CDR3 nucleotides read TGTGCCATCAGTAACCCTCTGGAGACCCAGTACTTC. Its protein is CAISNPLETQYF.

The chain employs TRBV2 and TRBJ1-1; D unresolved. Germline CDR1 reads SNHLY; CDR2 reads FYNNEI. V was shortened by 8 bases and J by 5 bases, with 12 bases between the two germline ends. The CDR3 is made up of 12 amino acids. CDR3 nucleotide sequence: TGTGCCAGCTTTGACGGGTGGACTGAAGCTTTCTTT. It is translated as CASFDGWTEAFF. Variable domain in full (rest from reference TRBV2 and TRBJ1-1): EPEVTQTPSHQVTQMGQEVILRCVPISNHLYFYWYRQILGQKVEFLVSFYNNEISEKSEIFDDQFSVERPDGSNFTLKIRSTKLEDSAMYFCASFDGWTEAFFGQGTRLTVV.

V usage is TRBV6-6 and J usage is TRBJ1-2; 7 bases line up with TRBD1. This CDR3 has 14 amino acids. Germline assignment: CDR1 MNHNY and CDR2 SVGAGI (reference sequence). J lost 1 base, V lost 6 bases, and 5 bases had no gene match. CDR3 sequence (DNA): TGTGCCAGCAGGACAGGGTCTGGTAACTATGGCTACACCTTC. It yields the protein CASRTGSGNYGYTF.

A few counts support this clonotype. This sequence joins TRBV5-4 and TRBJ2-2; TRBD2 agrees at 8 bases. Per the germline V gene, CDR1 is SGHNT and CDR2 is YYREEE (reference sequence). Losses at the gene ends were 1 base for V and 0 bases for J; bases not matched to a gene: 5. The length of the CDR3 is 17 residues. CDR3 coding DNA: TGTGCCAGCAGCTTGCTAGCGGGTAGTGCGAACACCGGGGAGCTGTTTTTT. It specifies CASSLLAGSANTGELFF.

This clonotype showed up many times. J is TRBJ1-4 and V is TRBV20-1; D possibly corresponds to TRBD1 (6 bases). CDR3 length equals 15 residues. The germline V and J ends were trimmed by 3 bases and 7 bases, with 18 bases remaining between them. Germline values: CDR1 DFQATT, CDR2 SNEGSKA (reference sequence). As DNA, the CDR3 is TGCAGTGCTAGCGTGGGGGGCGCGATCCCTGAAAAACTGTTTTTT. Its translation is CSASVGGAIPEKLFF.

This clonotype appeared a few times. V gene TRBV12-3 or TRBV12-4 combines with J gene TRBJ2-1; 10 bases match TRBD2. There are 15 residues in the CDR3. Trimming took 10 bases from V and 8 from J; bases not matched to a gene: 14. CDR3 DNA sequence: TGTGCCACGCTACCCCTGGCTAGCGGGGGTTATGAGCAGTTCTTC. This translates into CATLPLASGGYEQFF.

This clonotype was seen only a few times. The chain has TRBV6-2 or TRBV6-3 and TRBJ1-1; D perhaps matches TRBD1 (5 bases). Germline V gene lookup returns CDR1 MNHEY and CDR2 SVGEGT. This CDR3 has 14 amino acids. V was clipped by 9 bases and J by 4 bases, with 18 bases between them. The CDR3 DNA reads as TGTGCCAGTACACGAAGACAAGGGACCACTGAAGCTTTCTTT. It is translated as CASTRRQGTTEAFF.

This clonotype was picked up a small number of times. The chain links TRBV20-1 to TRBJ2-5; 12 nucleotides line up with TRBD2. CDR1 and CDR2 from the germline V gene are DFQATT and SNEGSKA (reference sequence). V shed 3 bases and J 5 bases; nucleotides not matched to a gene: 13. The CDR3 extends over 17 amino acids. CDR3 protein: CSARGTLAGGPWETQYF. Here the CDR3 DNA reads TGCAGTGCTAGGGGGACCCTAGCGGGGGGGCCCTGGGAGACCCAGTACTTC.